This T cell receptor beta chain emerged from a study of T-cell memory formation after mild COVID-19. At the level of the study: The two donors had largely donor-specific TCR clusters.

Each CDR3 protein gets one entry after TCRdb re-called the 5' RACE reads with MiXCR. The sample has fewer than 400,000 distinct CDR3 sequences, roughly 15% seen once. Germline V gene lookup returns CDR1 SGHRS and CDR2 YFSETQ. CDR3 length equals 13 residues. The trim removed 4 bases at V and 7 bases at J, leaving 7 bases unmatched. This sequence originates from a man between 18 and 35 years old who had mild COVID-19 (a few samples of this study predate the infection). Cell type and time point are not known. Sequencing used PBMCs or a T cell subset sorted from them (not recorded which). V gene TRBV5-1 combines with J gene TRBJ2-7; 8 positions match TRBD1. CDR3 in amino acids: CASSGQGAQEQYF. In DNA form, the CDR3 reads TGCGCCAGCAGCGGTCAGGGGGCTCAGGAGCAGTACTTC.